This T cell receptor (beta chain) originates from a study of cytomegalovirus exposure and HLA in healthy donors. Across the whole study: Sequencing of 150 million to 200 million T cells in an earlier analysis found around 110 million unique TCR beta sequences. General study findings and limits: Association of some 18,000 TCR beta sequences with HLA alleles was found at 0.05 false discovery rate in a later analysis. Association of a missense DCLRE1C variant with TCR beta V- and J-gene trimming was reported in a later analysis. It is likely that the observed cluster of highly shared sequence variants was a sequencing artifact.

A note on this clone: Its antigen is not identified.

This CDR3 has 15 amino acids. Trimming took 1 base from V and 2 from J; bases not matched to a gene: 5. Germline V gives CDR1 GTSNPN, CDR2 SVGIG (reference sequence). Primers included in the PCR were 60 Vbeta and 13 Jbeta primers. Clones were read by immunoSEQ multiplex PCR, and TCRdb kept only the in-frame ones, dropping some. There are around 150,000 clones in the sample; roughly three quarters occur only once, and approximately 4.2% lies in the top ten. Sample: PBMCs. The genes are TRBV30 and TRBJ1-5, with 7 bases that match TRBD1. This receptor was taken from a man aged 55 to 70 in good health and CMV-seronegative. CDR3 in amino acids: CAWSGPGTGNQPQHF. CDR3 DNA sequence: TGTGCCTGGAGTGGCCCAGGGACAGGCAATCAGCCCCAGCATTTT. The full variable domain, its missing parts supplied by reference TRBV30 and TRBJ1-5, is SQTIHQWPATLVQPVGSPLSLECTVEGTSNPNLYWYRQAAGRGLQLLFYSVGIGQISSEVPQNLSASRPQDRQFILSSKKLLLSDSGFYLCAWSGPGTGNQPQHFGDGTRLSIL.